This TCR beta chain was sequenced in a study of blood T cell repertoires in COVID-19. Assay used: immunoSEQ multiplex PCR; TCRdb lists only in-frame clones, some missing. The table lists approximately 69,000 clones, 90% of them singletons, with 4% to 6.5% in the top ten. J was trimmed by 1 base and V by 1 base; bases with no gene match: 13. CDR1 SGHTA and CDR2 FQGNSA come from the germline V gene. This CDR3 spans 19 amino acids. Specimen: peripheral blood. The chain couples TRBV7-2 to TRBJ1-1, with 9 bases lining up with TRBD1. The receptor was isolated from a man in his forties or fifties with acute or convalescent COVID-19. The DNA for the CDR3 is TGTGCCAGCAGCTTAGTATACGGGACAGGGCCCGGGAAGAACACTGAAGCTTTCTTT. It is translated as CASSLVYGTGPGKNTEAFF.